This entry lists 14 T cell receptor beta chains sequenced from one sample in a study of identifying expanded T cells in peripheral blood. Clones were sequenced by immunoSEQ multiplex PCR, and TCRdb holds only the in-frame ones, with some missing. The sample yields around 80,000 clones, almost 90% seen once. Material for sequencing was blood. All receptors come from a person aged 18 to 75 in good health.

The V and J genes are TRBV28 and TRBJ2-7, with D perhaps TRBD1 (6 bases). The ends were cut back, 4 bases at V and 2 bases at J, with 24 bases in the middle. The V gene's germline CDR1 is MDHEN and CDR2 SYDVKM. This CDR3 is built from 18 residues. CDR3 amino acids: CASSYGQYTGSRTYEQYF. In DNA form, the CDR3 reads TGTGCCAGCAGTTACGGTCAATATACAGGGTCCAGGACCTACGAGCAGTACTTC.

CDR3 in DNA: TGTGCCAGCAGCTATTATCGGACAGGGACGGGATACAATGAGCAGTTCTTC. Its translation: CASSYYRTGTGYNEQFF. This chain uses TRBV5-6 with TRBJ2-1, with 8 bases matching TRBD1. Germline CDR1 and CDR2: SGHDT and YYEEEE. This CDR3 has 17 amino acids. V gave up 3 bases and J gave up 4 bases; unmatched junction bases: 12.

This rearrangement joins TRBV4-1 to TRBJ1-5, with D unresolved. Per the germline V gene, CDR1 is MGHRA and CDR2 is YSYEKL. The V end lost 1 base, the J end lost 2 bases, and 6 bases lay between the germline ends. The CDR3 length is 14 residues. The CDR3 sequence: CASSQVWGNQPQHF. In nucleotides, the CDR3 is TGCGCCAGCAGCCAAGTTTGGGGCAATCAGCCCCAGCATTTT.

The chain links TRBV7-2 to TRBJ2-5; TRBD1 agrees at 7 bases. V gave up 5 bases and J gave up 4 bases; unmatched junction bases: 10. CDR1 SGHTA and CDR2 FQGNSA come from the germline V gene. The CDR3 runs to 15 residues. The CDR3 is CASSPNSGGVETQYF. CDR3 nucleotide sequence: TGTGCCAGCAGCCCAAACTCAGGGGGAGTAGAGACCCAGTACTTC.

The chain couples TRBV27 to TRBJ2-3; a possible D gene is TRBD1 (5 bases). This CDR3 has 16 amino acids. V was shortened by 0 bases and J by 2 bases, with 12 bases between the two germline ends. Germline-derived CDR1 and CDR2 are MNHEY and SMNVEV (reference sequence). The CDR3 is CASSLSRQKSTDTQYF. The CDR3 DNA sequence: TGTGCCAGCAGTTTATCGAGACAGAAGTCCACAGATACGCAGTATTTT.

The rearrangement uses TRBV19 and TRBJ1-3; no clear D. The germline gives CDR1 LNHDA, CDR2 SQIVND (reference sequence). This CDR3 contains 16 residues. The V and J ends lost 1 base and 0 bases respectively, with 10 bases between them. The CDR3 here is CASSIGPVSSGNTIYF. The CDR3 coding sequence is TGTGCCAGTAGTATAGGCCCGGTGAGCTCTGGAAACACCATATATTTT. Filled out from reference TRBV19 and TRBJ1-3, the complete variable domain reads DGGITQSPKYLFRKEGQNVTLSCEQNLNHDAMYWYRQDPGQGLRLIYYSQIVNDFQKGDIAEGYSVSREKKESFPLTVTSAQKNPTAFYLCASSIGPVSSGNTIYFGEGSWLTVV.

V and J are TRBV4-1 and TRBJ1-5; weak D call: TRBD1 (6 bases). The CDR3 consists of 17 residues. Between the trimmed V and J ends, which lost 1 base and 0 bases, there was a span of 13 bases. Germline assignment: CDR1 MGHRA and CDR2 YSYEKL. The chain's CDR3 is CASSQVGQGYSNQPQHF. The DNA of the CDR3 is TGCGCCAGCAGCCAAGTCGGTCAGGGGTATAGCAATCAGCCCCAGCATTTT.

The gene calls are TRBV18 and TRBJ2-7; possible D gene TRBD2, 6 bases. The CDR3 runs 14 residues. Trimming pared 2 bases from V and 3 bases from J, leaving 11 bases between. Germline lookup yields CDR1 KGHSH and CDR2 LQKENI. The CDR3 DNA follows: TGTGCCAGCTCACCAGGGACGGGGGACTACGAGCAGTACTTC. Protein sequence: CASSPGTGDYEQYF.

The rearrangement links TRBV18 to TRBJ2-7; TRBD1 is a possible D gene (5 bases). The V gene lost 2 bases and the J gene lost 3 bases, with 14 bases spanning the gap. Germline V gene data show CDR1 as KGHSH and CDR2 as LQKENI. This CDR3 is built from 15 residues. CDR3 region: CASSPIDGAFYEQYF. The DNA for the CDR3 is TGTGCCAGCTCACCAATTGATGGGGCCTTCTACGAGCAGTACTTC.

This clone was picked up one time. CDR3 sequence reads: CASSWTGPGELFF. The CDR3 nucleotides read TGTGCCAGCAGCTGGACAGGGCCCGGGGAGCTGTTTTTT. V gene TRBV5-5 combines with J gene TRBJ2-2, with 8 positions matching TRBD1. The CDR3 extends over 13 amino acids. Germline V CDR1 and CDR2: SGHKS, YYEKEE (reference sequence). V trimming: 3 bases; J trimming: 6 bases; junction bases outside the gene matches: 1.

The chain combines TRBV27 with TRBJ2-7, with a tentative D call TRBD2 (6 bases). Per germline, CDR1 MNHEY and CDR2 SMNVEV (reference sequence). V was shortened by 2 bases and J by 2 bases, with 16 bases between the two germline ends. The CDR3 extends over 16 amino acids. CDR3 loop: CASSLIGGVRAYEQYF. DNA for the CDR3: TGTGCCAGCAGTTTAATCGGCGGGGTTAGGGCCTACGAGCAGTACTTC.

The chain links TRBV18 to TRBJ1-5; D uncertain. Looked up from germline, CDR1 is KGHSH and CDR2 is LQKENI. This CDR3 has 16 residues. V was cut by 2 bases and J by 2 bases, with 13 bases left in between. The CDR3 nucleotides are TGTGCCAGCTCACCAAGGGAGGCAGTGGGCAATCAGCCCCAGCATTTT. Translation: CASSPREAVGNQPQHF.

This chain links TRBV18 with TRBJ2-5; tentatively, D is TRBD1 (5 bases). Matching the DNA end better, TRBJ2-7 makes the J call doubtful. The CDR3 extends over 14 amino acids. The germline V gene encodes CDR1 KGHSH and CDR2 LQKENI. The CDR3 DNA follows: TGTGCCAGCTCACCACTTGACAGAGCCTACGAGCAGTACTTC. Its translation: CASSPLDRAYEQYF.

The chain is built from TRBV5-4 and TRBJ2-3; D gene ambiguous. Trimming took off 4 bases at V and 4 bases at J, with 13 bases between the two ends. The germline V gene encodes CDR1 SGHNT and CDR2 YYREEE (reference sequence). CDR3 length: 14 residues. The CDR3 region has the DNA TGTGCCAGCAGCACCGGGCTCACGGCAGATACGCAGTATTTT. Residues: CASSTGLTADTQYF.